The TCR beta chain under discussion was sequenced for a study of shared clonotypes between healthy human individuals. Study context: A donor's plate count was three for CD4 naive and three for CD4 memory; CD8 naive had two and CD8 memory one.

Researchers partitioned CD4+ cells into CD45RA+ naive and CD45RA-negative memory subsets. Sequencing was performed with immunoSEQ multiplex PCR; in TCRdb, only in-frame clones are kept and a portion is missing. This sample has 550,000 to 800,000 clones, with roughly 70% found just once. Trimming shortened V by 2 bases and J by 0 bases, and 10 bases separated the two germline ends. Germline-derived CDR1 and CDR2 are MDHEN and SYDVKM. The CDR3 consists of 15 residues. The receptor was isolated from a woman in her 30s in good health. V is TRBV28 and J is TRBJ1-1; D gene uncertain. The sample comprised memory CD4+ T cells sorted from blood. The sample's subset: CD45RA-negative fraction. The CDR3 bases are TGTGCCAGCAGTTTAGACCATTCGATGAACACTGAAGCTTTCTTT. Its translation is CASSLDHSMNTEAFF.